This T cell receptor (beta chain) originates from a study of blood T cell repertoires in COVID-19. Study summary: T cells, B-cell-depleted T cells, or PBMCs supplied cDNA or gDNA.

Germline CDR1 reads DFQATT; CDR2 reads SNEGSKA (reference sequence). V was pared by 3 bases and J by 2 bases, with 10 bases of the junction left unmatched. The CDR3 contains 16 residues. Produced via immunoSEQ multiplex PCR; TCRdb's table is partial and in-frame only. The sample has tens of thousands of clones; roughly nine tenths are singletons. This sequence joins TRBV20-1 and TRBJ2-1, with 7 bases identical to TRBD2. What was sequenced was peripheral blood. This TCR was recovered from a human donor in a cohort sampled during active COVID-19. The CDR3 sequence: CSASSSGTRAYNEQFF. The CDR3, as DNA: TGCAGTGCTAGTTCCAGCGGGACCCGGGCCTACAATGAGCAGTTCTTC.